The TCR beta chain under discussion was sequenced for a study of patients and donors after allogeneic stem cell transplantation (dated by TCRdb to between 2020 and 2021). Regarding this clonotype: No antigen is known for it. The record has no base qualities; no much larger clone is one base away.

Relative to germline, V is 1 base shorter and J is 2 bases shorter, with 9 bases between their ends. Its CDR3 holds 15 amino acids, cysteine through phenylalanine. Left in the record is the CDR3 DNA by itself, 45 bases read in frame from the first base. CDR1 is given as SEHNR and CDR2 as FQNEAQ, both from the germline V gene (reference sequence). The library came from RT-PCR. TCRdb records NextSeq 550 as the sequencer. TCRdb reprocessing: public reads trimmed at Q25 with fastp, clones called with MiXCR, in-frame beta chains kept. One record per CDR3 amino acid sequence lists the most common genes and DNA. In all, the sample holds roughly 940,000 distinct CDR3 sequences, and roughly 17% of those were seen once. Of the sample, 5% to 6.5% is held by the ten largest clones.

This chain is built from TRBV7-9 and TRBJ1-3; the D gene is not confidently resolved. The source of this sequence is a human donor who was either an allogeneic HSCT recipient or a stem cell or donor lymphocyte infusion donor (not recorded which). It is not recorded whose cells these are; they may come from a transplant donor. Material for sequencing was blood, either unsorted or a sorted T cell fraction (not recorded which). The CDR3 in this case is CASSLGVKAGNTIYF. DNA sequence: TGTGCCAGCAGCTTAGGGGTCAAGGCTGGAAACACCATATATTTT.